These 2 T cell receptor beta chains originate from one sample sequenced in a study of blood T cell repertoires in COVID-19. Sequenced by immunoSEQ multiplex PCR; TCRdb stores in-frame clones only, minus some. The data show around 30,000 clones, with about 80% seen just once and roughly half held by the top ten. The sequenced sample was peripheral blood. These TCRs come from a woman in her 70s with acute or convalescent COVID-19.

On this clone itself: Its ends do not fully match the called genes, so a read error is possible. The V gene is TRBV7-7, the J gene TRBJ2-2; a weak D match, TRBD1 (5 bases). Per the germline V gene, CDR1 is SSHAT and CDR2 is FNYEAQ (reference sequence). This CDR3 spans 18 amino acids. DNA for the CDR3: TGTGCTAGCAGTCCTGGCAGGGCCCATAGCCTGAACACCGGGGAGCTGTTTTTT. Its translation is CASSPGRAHSLNTGELFF.

This clone is labeled as medium-sized. The V call is TRBV9, the J call TRBJ2-2; D remains unclear. This CDR3 is built from 14 residues. V was shortened by 4 bases and J by 6 bases, with 13 bases between the two germline ends. CDR1 and CDR2 from the germline V gene are SGDLS and YYNGEE. For the CDR3, the DNA is TGTGCCAGCAGCCCCACGCCAGATCCCGGGGAGCTGTTTTTT. It translates to CASSPTPDPGELFF.